This T cell receptor (beta chain) was captured in a study of blood T cells in healthy people across ages. Alongside a J-beta primer mix, a sample-barcoded 5' primer served in a second PCR lasting about 6 to 11 cycles. TCRdb used MiXCR to reprocess the 5' RACE reads, holding one entry per CDR3 protein. The data show hundreds of thousands of distinct CDR3 sequences, under 25% seen once. Germline V gene sequence: CDR1 SGHRS, CDR2 YFSETQ. The ends were cut back, 0 bases at V and 4 bases at J, with 10 bases in the middle. This CDR3 is built from 15 residues. This receptor was taken from a man aged 70 or older in good health. The V call is TRBV5-1, the J call TRBJ1-4; D gene uncertain. The sequenced material came from blood. The CDR3 protein is CASSLESGINEKLFF. As DNA, the CDR3 is TGCGCCAGCAGCTTGGAATCGGGGATTAATGAAAAACTGTTTTTT.